This TCR beta chain comes out of a study of shared clonotypes between healthy human individuals (dated by TCRdb to 2018 to 2021). In the study overall: The cohort comprised a couple of women and a few men aged 18 to 49 years. For each donor, CD4 naive and CD4 memory were each run on three plates, CD8 naive on two plates, and CD8 memory on one plate. The study deeply sequenced blood TCR repertoires of about 5 healthy adults to estimate repertoire size and the extent of clonotype sharing between individuals. Libraries were prepared and TCR repertoires were sequenced by different laboratories using diverse techniques, in order to increase sequencing depth and limit assay-specific biases. Per donor, leukapheresis produced somewhere between about 0.85 and 9.5 billion PBMCs. The paper as a whole reports these results and caveats: Even with the large sequencing depth, rarefaction of the sorted-subset datasets indicated that sequencing was incomplete. Sampling was restricted to blood, and TCR repertoires in tissue are likely to differ from TCR repertoires in blood. When a few donors were compared, the shared fraction of clonotypes was approximately 5% for naive CD4, less than 4% for naive CD8, 2% to 2.5% for memory CD4, and under 0.5% for memory CD8. Because the study included a small number of donors, the genetic and exposure-history diversity represented was limited. Larger estimated clonotype richness was generally found for naive subsets than for memory subsets. Pairwise subsampling led to the expectation that sequencing depth would affect the degree of clonotype sharing among donors. Compared with non-shared clonotypes, clonotypes shared by all four sorted-subset donors had higher generation probabilities.

Healthy HIV-negative adults with no recently reported acute infections or vaccinations were included as donors. All donors were Caucasian adults living in Nashville, Tennessee, USA. CD4+ T cells were enriched through magnetic negative selection, after which naive cells were positively selected on CD45RA and the remaining negative fraction served as the memory subset. Blood was obtained by leukapheresis, after which PBMCs were separated by Ficoll-Histopaque density gradient centrifugation and cryopreserved in liquid nitrogen vapor phase. Analytical flow cytometry was used to check the purity and quantity of each magnetically sorted T cell population. Genomic DNA was isolated from every sorted fraction and measured by UV absorbance on a Nanodrop 2000c. With respect to this clone: Its cognate antigen has yet to be identified. No base quality information exists; no much larger clone differs at one position.

From cysteine to phenylalanine, the CDR3 is 14 amino acids long. The DNA shown is the 42-base CDR3, in frame from base 1. V is reduced by 5 bases and J by 4 bases, leaving a spacing of 12 bases between them. The germline V gene gives CDR1 as MGHDK and CDR2 as SYGVNS. Using the deep immunoSEQ assay, multiplex PCR amplified TCR CDR3 regions from genomic DNA. Extracted genomic DNA from each cell subset was spread evenly across all wells of several immunoSEQ 96-well plates, with each plate serving as a replicate. For sorted subsets, each replicate PCR was loaded with about 0.2 ug genomic DNA, equivalent to some 27,000 T cell genomes. The purified libraries were quantified using a Qubit 3.0 fluorometer, sized with a Bioanalyzer 2100, and then quantified again using the KAPA Library Quantification kit. Every immunoSEQ 96-well plate was sequenced on a separate single-read 150-cycle Illumina NextSeq 550 flow cell. The original pipeline was this. Because only junctional sequences without quality scores were contained in the immunoSEQ output, filtering matching that applied to full-length reads could not be performed. To assign V/J genes and CDR3, sequences were annotated against IMGT germline references using PyIR, a Python wrapper for IgBLAST v1.9. Any read was removed if the V/J assignment was weak (E-value above 1e-6), the CDR3 was missing, or the read contained stop codons, out-of-frame junctions, or ambiguous translated residues. V3J clonotypes were defined by identical inferred V gene, J gene, and CDR3 amino acid sequence. To compute the percentage overlap between repertoires, the number of shared unique clonotypes was divided by the size of the smaller repertoire. Three approaches were used to assess repertoire richness: RTK rarefaction, the Chao1 estimator, and Recon v2.1 estimates of unobserved clonotypes. OLGA was used to compute generation probabilities for all TCRbeta clonotypes that the gDNA method yielded from several donors. This is the immuneACCESS table as TCRdb keeps it, with only in-frame sequences that have V and J called. A part of the clones is gone; compared with another copy, unresolved V genes explain less than half, and the rest is unexplained. Clone size and the V and J calls come from that table; the DNA yielded D and trimming. The table for this sample lists 1,400,000 or so clones; approximately 98.5% of them were counted only once. The ten largest clones capture 0.36% of the sample.

The chain is encoded by TRBV25-1 joined to TRBJ1-5, and TRBD1 may be the D gene, going by 6 matching bases. Sequences were obtained from naive CD4+ T cells sorted from blood. The sample's cell subset or site label, in plain terms: CD45RA+ positively selected. The sequence was collected from a man aged 25 to 45 in good health. The encoded CDR3 is CASSPGGTNQPQHF. The DNA sequence is TGTGCCAGCAGTCCTGGGGGCACGAATCAGCCCCAGCATTTT.